The 11 T cell receptor beta chains in this list originate from one sample, sequenced in a study of tumor-infiltrating lymphocytes in primary liver carcinoma. Starting from roughly 540 ng of total RNA, TCR beta cDNA was produced with a primer in the constant region. Three nested multiplex PCR rounds, a slightly modified ARM-PCR, produced the libraries for TCR beta. Researchers ran the first two PCR rounds for approximately 10 cycles each with TRBV1-TRBV30 forward primers and a C-beta reverse primer. TCRdb ran MiXCR on the multiplex PCR reads and lists one entry per CDR3 protein. The table includes about 120,000 distinct CDR3 sequences, about two thirds detected once. Unsorted bulk tissue of about 20-32 mg yielded co-extracted RNA and DNA. Material for sequencing was tumor-adjacent normal liver tissue. Receptor source: a woman aged 55-69 years with primary liver carcinoma and hepatitis B virus infection.

In regard to this clonotype: One junction end does not reproduce the germline sequence, and a read error may be involved. This chain links TRBV6-2 or TRBV6-3 with TRBJ2-1, with TRBD2 as a possible D gene (5 bases). The CDR3 is 16 amino acids. From germline, CDR1 is MNHEY and CDR2 SVGEGT. CDR3 residues: CASRVLARLGNNEQFF. Written as DNA, the CDR3 is TGTGCCAGCAGAGTTTTAGCGCGATTGGGAAACAATGAACAGTTCTTC.

This clonotype came up once. Being one base from a much bigger clone, this may be a read error. Here the CDR3 omits its conserved ending phenylalanine or tryptophan, so a read error is the likely source. The chain employs TRBV28 and TRBJ2-7; maybe TRBD1 (6 bases). Trimming stripped 7 bases from V and 7 bases from J, with 14 bases between. The CDR3 sequence is 12 residues long. In germline, CDR1 is MDHEN, CDR2 SYDVKM. The CDR3 reads CASTQSGVEQYS. The CDR3 coding sequence is TGTGCCAGCACTCAATCAGGGGTGGAGCAGTACTCC.

This clonotype was seen many times. The V call is TRBV29-1, the J call TRBJ2-2; D remains ambiguous. The CDR3 has 14 amino acids. CDR1 SQVTM and CDR2 ANQGSEA come from the germline V gene. The germline V and J ends were trimmed by 4 bases and 1 base, with 10 bases remaining between them. This CDR3 is CSVGDSLNTGELFF. Written as DNA, the CDR3 is TGCAGCGTTGGAGATAGCTTGAACACCGGGGAGCTGTTTTTT.

Regarding this clonotype: Mismatch with germline at one junction end may stem from a read error. The chain recombines TRBV6-5 with TRBJ2-5; no reliable D call. Germline V gene sequence: CDR1 MNHEY, CDR2 SVGAGI. This CDR3 comprises 12 residues. In DNA form, the CDR3 reads TGTGCCAGCAACCCCATTGGAGAGACCCAGCACTTC. Its translation is CASNPIGETQHF.

This clonotype has ten or more counts. The chain recombines TRBV5-1 with TRBJ1-1; 11 bases fit TRBD1. The trim removed 2 bases at V and 8 bases at J, leaving 5 bases unmatched. Germline assignment: CDR1 SGHRS and CDR2 YFSETQ. This CDR3 spans 14 amino acids. The CDR3 loop is CASSFNRDRGEAFF. The CDR3, as DNA: TGCGCCAGCAGCTTTAACCGGGACAGGGGGGAAGCTTTCTTT.

A word on this clonotype: Germline is not matched at one junction end, which may reflect a read error. CDR3 coding DNA: TGTCCCGGCAGCTTAGGACAGGACACTGAAACTTTCTTT. Its translation: CPGSLGQDTETFF. The chain joins TRBV7-8 to TRBJ1-1; 7 nucleotides line up with TRBD1. The length of the CDR3 is 13 residues. From germline, CDR1 is SGHVS and CDR2 FQNEAQ.

Of note for this clonotype: The junction shows a germline mismatch at one end, possibly a read error. The chain carries TRBV7-8 and TRBJ1-1, with D perhaps TRBD1 (6 bases). The CDR3 extends over 13 amino acids. Per the germline V gene, CDR1 is SGHVS and CDR2 is FQNEAQ. CDR3 bases: TGTGCCAGCATCATCATCTTGGGGGCTGAGGCTTTCTTT. Translated: CASIIILGAEAFF.

Comments on this clonotype: This clone may be a read error of a much larger clone one base away. The chain combines TRBV5-4 with TRBJ2-7; perhaps D is TRBD1 or TRBD2 (5 bases each). Trimming stripped 7 bases from V and 0 bases from J, with 17 bases between. Germline V gives CDR1 SGHNT, CDR2 YYREEE (reference sequence). This CDR3 comprises 15 residues. CDR3 DNA: TGTGCCAGCGGACTGAGAGGGGTTCTCTCCTACGAGCAGTACTTC. Translating it yields CASGLRGVLSYEQYF.

Concerning this clonotype: Because the CDR3 is missing its conserved closing phenylalanine or tryptophan, this is likely a read error. The chain has TRBV14 and TRBJ2-1; 9 bases map to TRBD2. Trimming took 3 bases from V and 8 from J; bases not matched to a gene: 11. The CDR3 totals 16 residues. Germline V gene lookup returns CDR1 SGHDN and CDR2 FVKESK. In DNA, the CDR3 is TGTGCCAGCAGCCATTTTAGGGCTAGCGGGAACTATGAGCAGTTCCTC. As protein: CASSHFRASGNYEQFL.

This clonotype was detected only a few times. The germline gene is not matched at one end of the junction; a read error may be the cause. The genes are TRBV11-2 and TRBJ2-7, with D possibly TRBD2 on 5 matching bases. The germline V gene encodes CDR1 SGHAT and CDR2 FQNNGV. This CDR3 comprises 15 residues. CDR3 sequence: CTSSRGNVFSYKQYF. Written as DNA, the CDR3 is TGTACCAGCAGCAGAGGGAACGTGTTTTCCTACAAGCAGTACTTC.

Of note for this clonotype: A much larger clone lies a single base off, so this may be a read error. The chain has TRBV6-4 and TRBJ2-4; TRBD1 aligns across 7 bases. Germline CDR1 MRHNA, CDR2 SNTAGT. This CDR3 spans 13 amino acids. V gave up 6 bases and J gave up 9 bases; unmatched junction bases: 8. In DNA, the CDR3 is TGTGCCAGCAGCGCGAGACAGGGTGGCATTCAGTACTTC. This encodes CASSARQGGIQYF.